Sequencing of this TCR beta chain was carried out in a study of response to subunit inactivated influenza vaccine. The table lists this clonotype with a few counts. What it recognizes is unknown. The CDR3 has 16 amino acids. The germline V and J ends were trimmed by 5 bases and 0 bases, with 14 bases remaining between them. The study, taken as a whole, reports: The authors suggested that few new T cells are recruited per seasonal influenza vaccination.

TCRdb redid the calling of the RT-PCR reads with MiXCR, one entry per CDR3 protein. Among more than 700,000 distinct CDR3 sequences, 20% to 25% were seen once, and the ten largest hold more than 8.5%. The rearrangement links TRBV12-3 or TRBV12-4 to TRBJ1-5; possible D gene TRBD1, 6 bases. The TCR comes from a man aged 45-65 years who received an inactivated influenza vaccine. Sequenced material: PBMCs from blood, taken about 5 days after vaccination. Here the CDR3 reads CASSREGTLSNQPQHF. CDR3 sequence (DNA): TGTGCCAGCAGTCGGGAGGGGACACTTAGCAATCAGCCCCAGCATTTT.